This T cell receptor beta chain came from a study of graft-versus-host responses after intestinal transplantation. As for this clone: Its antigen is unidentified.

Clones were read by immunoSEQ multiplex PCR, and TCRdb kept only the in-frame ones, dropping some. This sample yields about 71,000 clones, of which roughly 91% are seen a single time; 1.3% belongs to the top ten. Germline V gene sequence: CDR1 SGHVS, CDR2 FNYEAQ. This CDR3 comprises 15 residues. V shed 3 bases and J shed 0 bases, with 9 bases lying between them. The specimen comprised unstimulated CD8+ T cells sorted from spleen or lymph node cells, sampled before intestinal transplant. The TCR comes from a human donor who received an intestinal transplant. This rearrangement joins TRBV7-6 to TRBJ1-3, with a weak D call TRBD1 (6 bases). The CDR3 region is CASSLDRDSGNTIYF. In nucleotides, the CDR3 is TGTGCCAGCAGCTTGGACAGAGACTCTGGAAACACCATATATTTT.